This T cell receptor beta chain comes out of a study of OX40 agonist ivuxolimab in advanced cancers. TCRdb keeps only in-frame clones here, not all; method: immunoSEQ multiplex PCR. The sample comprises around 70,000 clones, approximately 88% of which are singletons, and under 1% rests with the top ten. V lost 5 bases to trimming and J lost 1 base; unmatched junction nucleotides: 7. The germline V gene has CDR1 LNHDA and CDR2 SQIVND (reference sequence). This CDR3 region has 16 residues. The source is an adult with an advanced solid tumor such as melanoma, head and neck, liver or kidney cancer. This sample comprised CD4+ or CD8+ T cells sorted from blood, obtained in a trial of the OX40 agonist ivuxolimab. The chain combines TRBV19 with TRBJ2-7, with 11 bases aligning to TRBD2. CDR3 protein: CASSPQGTSGSYEQYF. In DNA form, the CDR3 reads TGTGCCAGTAGTCCTCAGGGGACTAGCGGATCCTACGAGCAGTACTTC.